This TCR beta chain is from a study of cytomegalovirus exposure and HLA in healthy donors. Study context: The approximately 610 first-cohort repertoires shared a platform with the approximately 110 validation repertoires, as reported in a later analysis.

Clones were sequenced by immunoSEQ multiplex PCR, and TCRdb holds only the in-frame ones, with some missing. The data show hundreds of thousands of clones, with 86% seen just once and under 0.9% held by the top ten. The CDR3 totals 15 residues. Germline V lookup: CDR1 MGHDK, CDR2 SYGVNS. Trimming took off 5 bases at V and 7 bases at J, with 20 bases between the two ends. This clone occurred once. Its antigen is currently unknown. Study-level results: The tendency of first-cohort TCR clusters to co-occur in the 120 or so validation repertoires was the finding of a later analysis. Usually a TCR sequence was rare, but some public TCRs were found in many donors. The classifier reportedly diagnosed cytomegalovirus status with high sensitivity and specificity.

The V call is TRBV25-1, the J call TRBJ2-5, with D tentatively TRBD1 (5 bases). This clonotype was sampled from a woman under 30 in good health and CMV-seronegative. Material: PBMCs. Written as DNA, the CDR3 is TGTGCCAGCAGTCTCGACAGTACGTCCGTCGTGACCCAGTACTTC. Protein product: CASSLDSTSVVTQYF.